This TCR beta chain was found in a study of Tregs in tolerant kidney transplant recipients. General observations from the study: Findings come from small patient numbers and require larger validation. Tregs expanded with activated donor B cells seemed most donor-specific.

The germline CDR1 and CDR2 sequences are MNHEY and SVGAGI. The CDR3 length is 15 residues. The trim removed 5 bases at V and 6 bases at J, leaving 6 bases unmatched. As to this clone: Its matching antigen is unknown.

CD4+CD25+CD127- Tregs, CD4+CD25- non-Tregs, CD4 and CD8 cells were sorted. An overnight rest at 37°C with about 220 IU/ml IL-2 preceded regulatory T cell sorting from thawed PBMCs. Clones were read by immunoSEQ multiplex PCR, and TCRdb kept only the in-frame ones, dropping some. The sample lists 46,000 or so clones; less than 95% were seen once. The TCR sequence derives from a human donor in good health. Sequencing was performed on Tregs from blood. This sequence joins TRBV6-5 and TRBJ2-1; 11 bases align to TRBD2. CDR3 DNA: TGTGCCAGCAGTCCACTAGCGGGGGTAGTCAATGAGCAGTTCTTC. It is translated as CASSPLAGVVNEQFF.